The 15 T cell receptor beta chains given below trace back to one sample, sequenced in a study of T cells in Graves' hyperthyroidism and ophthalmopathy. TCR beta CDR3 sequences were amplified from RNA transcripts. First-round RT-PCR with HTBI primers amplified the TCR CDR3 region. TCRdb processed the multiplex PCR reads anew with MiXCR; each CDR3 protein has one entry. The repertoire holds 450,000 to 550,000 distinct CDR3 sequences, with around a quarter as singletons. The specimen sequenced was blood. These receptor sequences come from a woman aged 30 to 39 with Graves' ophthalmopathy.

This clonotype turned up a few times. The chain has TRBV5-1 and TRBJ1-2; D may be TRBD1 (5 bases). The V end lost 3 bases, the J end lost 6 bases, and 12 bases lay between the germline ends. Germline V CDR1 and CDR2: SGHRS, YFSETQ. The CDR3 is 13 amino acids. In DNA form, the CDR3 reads TGCGCCAGCAGCTCCGCGGGGGGTGATGGCTACACCTTC. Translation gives CASSSAGGDGYTF.

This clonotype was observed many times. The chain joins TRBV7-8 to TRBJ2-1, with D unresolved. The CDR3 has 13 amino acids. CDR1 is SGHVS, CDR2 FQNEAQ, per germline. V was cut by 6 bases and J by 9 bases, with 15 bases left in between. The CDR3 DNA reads TGTGCCAGCAGTATCGTACTAACGACTGAGCAGTTCTTC. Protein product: CASSIVLTTEQFF.

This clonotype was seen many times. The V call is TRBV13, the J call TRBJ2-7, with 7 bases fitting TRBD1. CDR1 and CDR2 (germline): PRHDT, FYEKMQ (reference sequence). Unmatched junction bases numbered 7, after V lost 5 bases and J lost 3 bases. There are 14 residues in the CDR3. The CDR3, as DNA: TGTGCCAGCAGCCTAATCCGGGACAGCTACGAGCAGTACTTC. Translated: CASSLIRDSYEQYF.

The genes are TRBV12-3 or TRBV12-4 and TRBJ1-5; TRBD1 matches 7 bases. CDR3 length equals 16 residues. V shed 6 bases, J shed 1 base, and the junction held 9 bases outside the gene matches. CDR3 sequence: CASRPNTGVSNQPQHF. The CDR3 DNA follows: TGTGCCAGCAGACCTAATACAGGGGTAAGCAATCAGCCCCAGCATTTT.

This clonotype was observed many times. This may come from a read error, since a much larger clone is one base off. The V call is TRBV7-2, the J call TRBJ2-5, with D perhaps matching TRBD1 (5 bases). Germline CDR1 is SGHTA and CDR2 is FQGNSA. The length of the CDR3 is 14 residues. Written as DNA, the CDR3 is TGTGCCAGCAGCTTCCAGGGCGTCGGAGAGACCAAGTACTTC. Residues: CASSFQGVGETKYF. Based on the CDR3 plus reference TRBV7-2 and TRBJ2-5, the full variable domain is GAGVSQSPSNKVTEKGKDVELRCDPISGHTALYWYRQSLGQGLEFLIYFQGNSAPDKSGLPSDRFSAERTGGSVSTLTIQRTQQEDSAVYLCASSFQGVGETKYFGPGTRLLVL.

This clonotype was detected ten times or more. CDR3 DNA sequence: TGTGCCAGCAGTTACCAAGGGGTAAACGAGCAGTACTTC. Translation: CASSYQGVNEQYF. This chain joins TRBV6-5 and TRBJ2-7, with D perhaps TRBD1 (5 bases). Looked up from germline, CDR1 is MNHEY and CDR2 is SVGAGI. The CDR3 is 13 residues long. The V and J ends lost 2 bases and 5 bases respectively, with 10 bases between them.

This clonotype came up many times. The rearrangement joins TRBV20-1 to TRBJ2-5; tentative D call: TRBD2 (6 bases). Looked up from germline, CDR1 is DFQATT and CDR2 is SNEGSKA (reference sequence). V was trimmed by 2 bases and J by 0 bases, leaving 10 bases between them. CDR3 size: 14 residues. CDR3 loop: CSARTGEYQETQYF. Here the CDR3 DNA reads TGCAGTGCTAGAACGGGGGAGTACCAAGAGACCCAGTACTTC.

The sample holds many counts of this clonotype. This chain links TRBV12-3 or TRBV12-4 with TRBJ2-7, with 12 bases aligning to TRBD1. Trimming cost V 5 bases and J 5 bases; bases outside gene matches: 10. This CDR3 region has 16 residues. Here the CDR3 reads CASSHSGTGGVDEQYF. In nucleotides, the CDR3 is TGTGCCAGCAGTCATTCGGGGACAGGGGGCGTCGACGAGCAGTACTTC.

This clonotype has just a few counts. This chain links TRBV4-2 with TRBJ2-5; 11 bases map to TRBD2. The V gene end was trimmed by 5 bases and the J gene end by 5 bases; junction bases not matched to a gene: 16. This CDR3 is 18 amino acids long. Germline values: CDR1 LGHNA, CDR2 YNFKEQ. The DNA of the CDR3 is TGTGCCAGCAGCAACGACCCGACTAGCGGGGTAGGCAGTGAGACCCAGTACTTC. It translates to CASSNDPTSGVGSETQYF.

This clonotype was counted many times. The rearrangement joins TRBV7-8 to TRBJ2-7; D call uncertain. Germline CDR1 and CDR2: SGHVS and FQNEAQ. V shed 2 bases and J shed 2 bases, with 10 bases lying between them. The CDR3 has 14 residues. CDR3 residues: CASSLNGLTYEQYF. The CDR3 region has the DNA TGTGCCAGCAGCTTAAATGGGCTTACCTACGAGCAGTACTTC.

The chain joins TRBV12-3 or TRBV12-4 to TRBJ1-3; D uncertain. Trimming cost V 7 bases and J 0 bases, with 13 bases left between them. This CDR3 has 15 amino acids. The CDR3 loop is CASTSDSFSGNTIYF. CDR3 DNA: TGTGCCAGCACCTCGGACTCCTTCTCTGGAAACACCATATATTTT.

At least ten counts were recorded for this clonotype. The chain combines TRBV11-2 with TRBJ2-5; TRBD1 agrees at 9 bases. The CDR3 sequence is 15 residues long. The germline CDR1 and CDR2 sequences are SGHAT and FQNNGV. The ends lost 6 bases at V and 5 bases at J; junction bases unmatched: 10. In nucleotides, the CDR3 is TGTGCCAGCAGTATTACAGGGGGCTATACTGAGACCCAGTACTTC. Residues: CASSITGGYTETQYF.

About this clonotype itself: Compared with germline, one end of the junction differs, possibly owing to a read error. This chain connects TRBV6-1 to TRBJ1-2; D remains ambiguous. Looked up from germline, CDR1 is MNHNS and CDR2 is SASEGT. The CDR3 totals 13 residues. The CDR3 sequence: CASSPSGGYDYTF. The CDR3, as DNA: TGTGCCAGCAGCCCATCTGGCGGGTATGACTACACCTTC.

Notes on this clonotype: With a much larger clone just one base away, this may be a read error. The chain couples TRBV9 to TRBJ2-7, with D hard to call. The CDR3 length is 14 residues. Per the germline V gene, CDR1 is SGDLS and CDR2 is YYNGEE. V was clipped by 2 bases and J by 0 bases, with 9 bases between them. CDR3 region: CASSVVMPSYEQYF. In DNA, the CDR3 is TGTGCCAGCAGCGTGGTGATGCCCTCCTACGAGCAGTACTTC.

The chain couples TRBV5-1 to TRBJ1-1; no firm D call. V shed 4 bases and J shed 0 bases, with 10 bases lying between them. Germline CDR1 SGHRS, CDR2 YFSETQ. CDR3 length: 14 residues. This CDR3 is CASSRTTVNTEAFF. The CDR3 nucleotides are TGCGCCAGCAGCCGCACGACTGTGAACACTGAAGCTTTCTTT.